The T cell receptor (beta chain) under discussion was sequenced for a study of regulatory T cells in long-lasting Graves disease. Building of the TCR beta libraries involved iRepertoire HTBI primers and Arm-PCR of CDR3 regions. In the original processing: Analysis of the samples identified 60 to 75 TRBV and 14 TRBJ segments. TCRdb reprocessed the multiplex PCR reads with MiXCR, giving one entry per CDR3 protein. These V and J calls originate from TCRdb's pipeline instead of the authors' own analysis. Here the sample spans some 450,000 distinct CDR3 sequences, 16% being singletons. Germline V gives CDR1 DFQATT, CDR2 SNEGSKA (reference sequence). The V and J ends lost 0 bases and 3 bases, in that order; junction bases with no gene match: 3. The CDR3 runs to 14 residues. Time point defined: newly diagnosed GD, antithyroid drugs for less than 3 months. From RNA extracted from PBMCs, the TCR library was made.

These sequences were also reported in another study, on T cells in Graves' hyperthyroidism and ophthalmopathy. That report notes: HTBI primers were the set used in a first-round RT-PCR of the TCR CDR3. Blood shared most expanded thyroid clonotypes above 0.001.

The material was peripheral blood mononuclear cells (PBMCs), obtained at new diagnosis, from a patient treated with antithyroid drugs. The gene calls are TRBV20-1 and TRBJ1-1, with 8 bases that match TRBD1. The receptor's source is a woman aged 30 to 39 with Graves disease. CDR3 in DNA: TGCAGTGCTAGAGAACCAGGGGGCCACACTGAAGCTTTCTTT. Translating it yields CSAREPGGHTEAFF.